Below are 30 T cell receptor beta chains sequenced from a single sample in a study of T-cell reconstitution after alpha-beta-depleted transplantation in children. The authors prepared the TCRbeta library with unique molecular identifiers. In TCRdb, the PCR reads were re-called with MiXCR into one record per CDR3 protein. The table records fewer than 750,000 distinct CDR3 sequences, approximately 30% of them present only once. The specimen was PBMCs, collected before TCRalphabeta/CD19-depleted stem cell transplant. The receptors were sampled from a boy younger than two with Wiskott-Aldrich syndrome, due to receive a stem cell transplant.

This clonotype showed up just a few times. The chain links TRBV5-1 to TRBJ2-3, with 10 positions matching TRBD2. J lost 5 bases, V lost 4 bases, and 7 bases had no gene match. This CDR3 has 15 residues. Looked up from germline, CDR1 is SGHRS and CDR2 is YFSETQ. CDR3 DNA: TGCGCCAGCAGCCCCATACTAGCGGGACTAGATACGCAGTATTTT. This gives the protein CASSPILAGLDTQYF.

This clonotype was recorded a few times. V usage is TRBV24-1 and J usage is TRBJ2-5, with a tentative D call TRBD2 (5 bases). Germline assignment: CDR1 KGHDR and CDR2 SFDVKD. CDR3 length equals 13 residues. V lost 7 bases and J 2 bases, leaving 10 bases between the germline ends. The CDR3 DNA reads TGTGCCACCAGCTTCGGGGTTCAAGAGACCCAGTACTTC. Translation: CATSFGVQETQYF.

This clonotype appeared a few times. The DNA for the CDR3 is TGCAGTGCTCGGAATGCACTAGCGGGATTATCCTACGAGCAGTACTTC. Translating it yields CSARNALAGLSYEQYF. The chain is built from TRBV20-1 and TRBJ2-7; 10 bases align to TRBD2. The CDR3 has 16 residues. Trimming took 5 bases from V and 1 from J; bases not matched to a gene: 11. Looked up from germline, CDR1 is DFQATT and CDR2 is SNEGSKA (reference sequence).

This chain links TRBV7-2 with TRBJ2-7; the D gene is possibly TRBD1 (5 bases). CDR3 length: 15 amino acids. Germline CDR1 reads SGHTA; CDR2 reads FQGNSA. The ends were cut back, 1 base at V and 2 bases at J, with 12 bases in the middle. CDR3 coding DNA: TGTGCCAGCAGCTTAGAGTCGTGGGGCCCCTACGAGCAGTACTTC. It yields the protein CASSLESWGPYEQYF.

The CDR3: CASSLVPAAVDTQYF. The CDR3 nucleotides read TGTGCCAGCAGCTTGGTTCCAGCCGCCGTAGATACGCAGTATTTT. The chain combines TRBV5-4 with TRBJ2-3, with unresolved D. V lost 0 bases to trimming and J lost 5 bases, with 13 bases between them. Germline V gene sequence: CDR1 SGHNT, CDR2 YYREEE (reference sequence). The CDR3 totals 15 residues.

The chain couples TRBV7-3 to TRBJ2-3; D possibly corresponds to TRBD1 (6 bases). V lost 1 base, J lost 3 bases, and 14 bases lay in between. The CDR3 is made up of 16 amino acids. Per germline, CDR1 SGHTA and CDR2 FQGTGA. This chain's CDR3 is CASSLRGGPPTDTQYF. The DNA for the CDR3 is TGTGCCAGCAGCTTAAGAGGGGGTCCCCCTACAGATACGCAGTATTTT.

This clonotype came up a few times. V is TRBV15 and J is TRBJ2-6; D uncertain. V was shortened by 1 base and J by 0 bases, with 4 bases between the two germline ends. Germline V gives CDR1 LNHNV, CDR2 YYDKDF (reference sequence). The CDR3 has 15 residues. The CDR3 DNA reads as TGTGCCACCAGCAGAGCACTCTCTGGGGCCAACGTCCTGACTTTC. This sequence encodes CATSRALSGANVLTF.

The chain couples TRBV5-1 to TRBJ2-1, with D perhaps TRBD2 (5 bases). Germline CDR1 is SGHRS and CDR2 is YFSETQ. Trimming removed 2 bases at V and 4 bases at J, with 10 bases between. This CDR3 has 14 residues. The CDR3 DNA sequence: TGCGCCAGCAGCTTAAGGGAGACGTACAATGAGCAGTTCTTC. Protein sequence: CASSLRETYNEQFF.

The rearrangement joins TRBV5-6 to TRBJ2-1; D gene ambiguous. The CDR3 covers 13 residues. Trimming shortened V by 0 bases and J by 4 bases, and 5 bases separated the two germline ends. Germline values: CDR1 SGHDT, CDR2 YYEEEE. The CDR3, as DNA: TGTGCCAGCAGCTTGGGGAAGTACAATGAGCAGTTCTTC. Translated: CASSLGKYNEQFF.

This chain's CDR3 is CSASDIRGPFTYEQYF. The DNA of the CDR3 is TGCAGTGCTAGTGATATACGGGGGCCCTTCACCTACGAGCAGTACTTC. The chain joins TRBV20-1 to TRBJ2-7; D possibly uses TRBD1 or TRBD2 (6 bases each). CDR3 size: 16 residues. V was trimmed by 3 bases and J by 2 bases, leaving 20 bases between them. Germline lookup yields CDR1 DFQATT and CDR2 SNEGSKA (reference sequence).

This clonotype was recorded a few times. The CDR3 region is CATSRVVATNTGELFF. The CDR3 DNA sequence: TGTGCCACCAGCAGAGTGGTGGCAACGAACACCGGGGAGCTGTTTTTT. The V and J genes are TRBV15 and TRBJ2-2; D gene uncertain. CDR3 length equals 16 residues. Trimming pared 1 base from V and 0 bases from J, leaving 9 bases between. The germline CDR1 and CDR2 sequences are LNHNV and YYDKDF (reference sequence).

This clonotype was seen only a few times. The J gene is TRBJ1-1, the V gene TRBV12-3 or TRBV12-4, with 9 bases fitting TRBD1. The CDR3 runs 15 residues. The V gene end was trimmed by 4 bases and the J gene end by 2 bases; junction bases not matched to a gene: 5. The CDR3 spells CASSSRTGANTEAFF. The CDR3, as DNA: TGTGCCAGCAGTTCAAGGACAGGGGCCAACACTGAAGCTTTCTTT.

The chain carries TRBV14 and TRBJ2-1; 8 bases match TRBD2. After removal of 0 bases from V and 3 bases from J, the junction contained 7 bases not matched to a gene. The CDR3 runs to 17 residues. Germline CDR1 is SGHDN and CDR2 is FVKESK. The CDR3 protein is CASSQEIELAVYNEQFF. In DNA, the CDR3 is TGTGCCAGCAGCCAAGAAATTGAACTAGCGGTCTACAATGAGCAGTTCTTC.

The rearrangement joins TRBV18 to TRBJ1-2, with TRBD1 matching 8 bases. CDR3 size: 18 residues. Germline CDR1 and CDR2: KGHSH and LQKENI. V was pared by 0 bases and J by 6 bases, with 15 bases of the junction left unmatched. The DNA of the CDR3 is TGTGCCAGCTCACCACCGTCGGGACAGGTCAAGGCCCTCCATGGCTACACCTTC. It yields the protein CASSPPSGQVKALHGYTF.

This chain connects TRBV11-1 to TRBJ2-1; D gene unclear. V dropped 1 base and J dropped 8 bases, with 9 bases sitting between them. This CDR3 comprises 13 residues. Germline V gene sequence: CDR1 SGHAT, CDR2 FQDESV (reference sequence). CDR3 in DNA: TGTGCCAGCAGCTTAGGGATTCCAGATGAGCAGTTCTTC. It encodes CASSLGIPDEQFF.

J is TRBJ2-2 and V is TRBV21-1; whether TRBD1, the table's D call, matches the DNA was not checked. TRBV21-1 is a known pseudogene. The CDR3 is 16 residues long. CDR3 DNA: TGTGCCAGCAGCAAACAGAGGGCAGGGGGCACCGGGGAGCTGTTTTTT. Translating it yields CASSKQRAGGTGELFF.

The J gene is TRBJ2-1, the V gene TRBV5-1; 9 positions match TRBD1. The CDR3 length is 15 residues. Unmatched junction bases numbered 1, after V lost 0 bases and J lost 3 bases. Germline CDR1 SGHRS, CDR2 YFSETQ. As DNA, the CDR3 is TGCGCCAGCAGCTTGGTGGACAGGGGCTACAATGAGCAGTTCTTC. Its protein is CASSLVDRGYNEQFF.

The rearrangement uses TRBV3-1 and TRBJ1-2; 8 bases are a match to TRBD1. The J segment lost 8 bases and the V segment lost 6 bases, leaving 14 bases of the junction unmatched. CDR3 length: 15 amino acids. Germline V gives CDR1 LGHDT, CDR2 YNNKEL (reference sequence). In DNA form, the CDR3 reads TGTGCCAGCAGGGATTTTCTGGACAGGGTCGGGGGCTACACCTTC. Protein: CASRDFLDRVGGYTF.

This chain's CDR3 is CSVVAGDAETQYF. For the CDR3, the DNA is TGCAGCGTTGTAGCGGGAGATGCGGAGACCCAGTACTTC. The chain uses TRBV29-1 and TRBJ2-5, with 9 positions matching TRBD2. The CDR3 spans 13 residues. V was pared by 4 bases and J by 5 bases, with 5 bases of the junction left unmatched. Germline V gene sequence: CDR1 SQVTM, CDR2 ANQGSEA. Variable domain in full (rest from reference TRBV29-1 and TRBJ2-5): SAVISQKPSRDICQRGTSLTIQCQVDSQVTMMFWYRQQPGQSLTLIATANQGSEATYESGFVIDKFPISRPNLTFSTLTVSNMSPEDSSIYLCSVVAGDAETQYFGPGTRLLVL.

The rearrangement joins TRBV12-3 or TRBV12-4 to TRBJ2-1; 8 bases align to TRBD1. Trimming removed 4 bases from V and 6 bases from J; junction bases left unmatched: 5. This CDR3 is 14 amino acids long. As DNA, the CDR3 is TGTGCCAGCAGTTCTACCAGGGGGCCCAATGAGCAGTTCTTC. Amino acid sequence: CASSSTRGPNEQFF.

The chain joins TRBV5-1 to TRBJ2-7, with D possibly called TRBD1 or TRBD2 (5 bases each). V lost 4 bases to trimming and J lost 2 bases, with 7 bases between them. There are 12 residues in the CDR3. Germline V lookup: CDR1 SGHRS, CDR2 YFSETQ. CDR3 DNA sequence: TGCGCCAGCAGCGTGGGACCCTACGAGCAGTACTTC. Translating gives CASSVGPYEQYF.

This clonotype showed up just a few times. CDR3 protein: CASSFLLRDTGELFF. CDR3 coding DNA: TGTGCCAGCAGCTTCCTCCTTAGGGATACCGGGGAGCTGTTTTTT. The chain uses TRBV5-5 and TRBJ2-2; D is unclear. Germline CDR1 reads SGHKS; CDR2 reads YYEKEE (reference sequence). V was pared by 2 bases and J by 5 bases, with 13 bases between. CDR3 length: 15 residues.

The chain uses TRBV5-1 and TRBJ2-1; TRBD2 matches 14 bases. Trimming cost V 3 bases and J 9 bases; bases outside gene matches: 11. Germline CDR1 and CDR2: SGHRS and YFSETQ. The CDR3 loop spans 17 amino acids. The CDR3 region has the DNA TGCGCCAGCAGCTCGGGACTAGCGGGAGTATCGTCGCGTGAGCAGTTCTTC. Protein: CASSSGLAGVSSREQFF.

This chain uses TRBV6-5 with TRBJ2-2; D remains unclear. The CDR3 spans 16 residues. V lost 4 bases and J 5 bases, leaving 17 bases between the germline ends. Germline V CDR1 and CDR2: MNHEY, SVGAGI. For the CDR3, the DNA is TGTGCCAGCAGTTTTATAGCTACAGAGTTAACCGGGGAGCTGTTTTTT. It encodes CASSFIATELTGELFF.

This clonotype was counted between two and nine times. The V call is TRBV27, the J call TRBJ2-5; 9 bases line up with TRBD1. The CDR3 sequence is 18 residues long. V shed 7 bases and J 3 bases; nucleotides not matched to a gene: 18. CDR1 and CDR2 from the germline V gene are MNHEY and SMNVEV (reference sequence). The CDR3 nucleotides read TGTGCCAGCAAATTATTACGAAGGACAGGGGAGGAGGAAGAGACCCAGTACTTC. As protein: CASKLLRRTGEEEETQYF.

This clonotype was seen more than once but under ten times. The chain couples TRBV19 to TRBJ2-7; a possible D gene is TRBD1 (6 bases). The length of the CDR3 is 14 residues. CDR1 is LNHDA, CDR2 SQIVND, per germline (reference sequence). V was trimmed by 5 bases and J by 3 bases, leaving 14 bases between them. The CDR3 protein is CASSVTGTLYEQYF. The CDR3 DNA reads TGTGCCAGTAGTGTCACTGGGACACTCTACGAGCAGTACTTC. The variable domain in full, with the rest retrieved from reference TRBV19 and TRBJ2-7, is DGGITQSPKYLFRKEGQNVTLSCEQNLNHDAMYWYRQDPGQGLRLIYYSQIVNDFQKGDIAEGYSVSREKKESFPLTVTSAQKNPTAFYLCASSVTGTLYEQYFGPGTRLTVT.

The CDR3 region is CASSSLNSGTQYF. The CDR3, as DNA: TGTGCCAGCAGTTCGCTGAACTCTGGGACCCAGTACTTC. This chain uses TRBV12-3 or TRBV12-4 with TRBJ2-5; no reliable D call. This CDR3 comprises 13 residues. V was clipped by 4 bases and J by 7 bases, with 13 bases between them.

In its sample, this clonotype was seen many times. This chain uses TRBV4-1 with TRBJ1-1; 8 bases agree with TRBD1. Germline V gene sequence: CDR1 MGHRA, CDR2 YSYEKL. V dropped 3 bases and J dropped 3; count of bases not matched to a gene: 12. The CDR3 runs to 17 residues. CDR3 sequence reads: CASSHWQGAEVDTEAFF. CDR3 DNA sequence: TGCGCCAGCAGCCACTGGCAGGGGGCGGAGGTGGACACTGAAGCTTTCTTT.

The chain links TRBV27 to TRBJ2-1; 15 positions match TRBD2. The trim removed 4 bases at V and 9 bases at J, leaving 4 bases unmatched. The germline V gene encodes CDR1 MNHEY and CDR2 SMNVEV (reference sequence). The CDR3 runs to 15 residues. CDR3 DNA: TGTGCCAGCAGTTCACAGGGACTAGCGGGAGGTGAGCAGTTCTTC. It encodes CASSSQGLAGGEQFF.

The chain uses TRBV7-2 and TRBJ1-1; D uncertain. Germline V gene data show CDR1 as SGHTA and CDR2 as FQGNSA. The CDR3 is made up of 15 amino acids. V dropped 5 bases and J dropped 3 bases, with 16 bases sitting between them. CDR3 DNA: TGTGCCAGCAGCCTCAGCGGCGGTCTATACACTGAAGCTTTCTTT. Encoded protein: CASSLSGGLYTEAFF. The full variable domain, rest sourced from reference TRBV7-2 and TRBJ1-1, is GAGVSQSPSNKVTEKGKDVELRCDPISGHTALYWYRQSLGQGLEFLIYFQGNSAPDKSGLPSDRFSAERTGGSVSTLTIQRTQQEDSAVYLCASSLSGGLYTEAFFGQGTRLTVV.